What follows are 27 T cell receptor beta chains derived from one specimen sequenced in a study of blood T cell repertoires in COVID-19. The table came from immunoSEQ multiplex PCR; TCRdb's copy has only in-frame clones and leaves some out. The sample contains 400,000 or so clones, 70% to 90% of which appear only once. The material sequenced was PBMCs or T cells enriched from blood (not recorded which). The receptors here all came from a woman aged 40 to 50 with acute COVID-19.

The chain couples TRBV5-4 to TRBJ1-1; D is undetermined. Germline V gene lookup returns CDR1 SGHNT and CDR2 YYREEE (reference sequence). This CDR3 spans 18 amino acids. V lost 3 bases and J lost 4, with 25 bases in between. The CDR3 region has the DNA TGTGCCAGCAGCTACGAGCCCGGTGGAGTTGGTATGAGCACTGAAGCTTTCTTT. This codes for CASSYEPGGVGMSTEAFF. Together with reference TRBV5-4 and TRBJ1-1, the CDR3 gives the full variable domain: ETGVTQSPTHLIKTRGQQVTLRCSSQSGHNTVSWYQQALGQGPQFIFQYYREEENGRGNFPPRFSGLQFPNYSSELNVNALELDDSALYLCASSYEPGGVGMSTEAFFGQGTRLTVV.

V usage is TRBV3-1 (or the pseudogene TRBV3-2) and J usage is TRBJ2-5; D is possibly TRBD2 (7 bases). Trimming took off 3 bases at V and 5 bases at J, with 19 bases between the two ends. Germline CDR1 LGHDT, CDR2 YNNKEL (reference sequence). CDR3 length: 16 residues. The CDR3 spells CASSHPGGGAGETQYF. CDR3 DNA: TGTGCCAGCAGCCACCCCGGTGGGGGGGCCGGGGAGACCCAGTACTTC.

The chain links TRBV11-2 to TRBJ2-3; D not certain. The CDR3 length is 17 residues. With 3 bases removed from V and 1 base from J, the gap between germline ends came to 17 bases. Germline CDR1 SGHAT, CDR2 FQNNGV. The CDR3 region has the DNA TGTGCCAGCAGCTTCCGATACCTACCCTCGGGCACAGATACGCAGTATTTT. Amino acids: CASSFRYLPSGTDTQYF.

V and J are TRBV5-1 and TRBJ1-1; 9 positions match TRBD1. The junction had 18 bases not matched to a gene; V was cut back by 7 bases and J by 5 bases. Germline V lookup: CDR1 SGHRS, CDR2 YFSETQ. This CDR3 is built from 17 residues. The CDR3 sequence is CASQLSPKGQGRTEAFF. The CDR3 region has the DNA TGCGCCAGCCAACTCAGCCCCAAGGGACAGGGAAGAACTGAAGCTTTCTTT.

The chain combines TRBV6-6 with TRBJ2-1; D possibly corresponds to TRBD1 (6 bases). The V end lost 4 bases, the J end lost 7 bases, and 14 bases lay between the germline ends. CDR1 and CDR2 from the germline V gene are MNHNY and SVGAGI (reference sequence). This CDR3 has 14 residues. CDR3 loop: CASSLNQQGNEQFF. Written as DNA, the CDR3 is TGTGCCAGCAGTTTGAACCAACAGGGTAATGAGCAGTTCTTC.

The chain joins TRBV29-1 to TRBJ1-2; D ambiguous. CDR3 size: 15 residues. The germline V and J ends were trimmed by 0 bases and 2 bases, with 13 bases remaining between them. Per germline, CDR1 SQVTM and CDR2 ANQGSEA. Written as DNA, the CDR3 is TGCAGCGTTGAAGAGGGCGTCCGGCAGAACTATGGCTACACCTTC. Protein product: CSVEEGVRQNYGYTF.

The chain has TRBV5-5 and TRBJ2-2; possible D gene TRBD2, 5 bases. The CDR3 has 15 residues. Trimming took off 4 bases at V and 1 base at J, with 11 bases between the two ends. Germline V CDR1 and CDR2: SGHKS, YYEKEE (reference sequence). CDR3 in DNA: TGTGCCAGCAGCCTCGGACTCAGGAACACCGGGGAGCTGTTTTTT. This encodes CASSLGLRNTGELFF.

The V gene is TRBV11-2, the J gene TRBJ1-1, with 9 nucleotides matching TRBD1. V was pared by 5 bases and J by 4 bases, with 5 bases of the junction left unmatched. This CDR3 has 14 residues. Looked up from germline, CDR1 is SGHAT and CDR2 is FQNNGV. In nucleotides, the CDR3 is TGTGCCAGCAGCACAGCGGGACAGGGCACTGAAGCTTTCTTT. Protein sequence: CASSTAGQGTEAFF.

This chain uses TRBV3-1 (or the pseudogene TRBV3-2) with TRBJ1-2; D is unclear. Per germline, CDR1 LGHDT and CDR2 YNNKEL (reference sequence). The CDR3 totals 14 residues. Trimming cost V 0 bases and J 4 bases, with 9 bases left between them. Written as DNA, the CDR3 is TGTGCCAGCAGCCAAGACGGGTCCCCCTATGGCTACACCTTC. Its translation: CASSQDGSPYGYTF.

The chain carries TRBV19 and TRBJ1-5, with a tentative D call TRBD1 (6 bases). Germline assignment: CDR1 LNHDA and CDR2 SQIVND (reference sequence). The length of the CDR3 is 18 residues. Trimming cost V 7 bases and J 3 bases, with 25 bases left between them. CDR3 nucleotides: TGTGCCAGTACCCCGAGCCGCGACTATCAGGGGTTCAATCAGCCCCAGCATTTT. Encoded protein: CASTPSRDYQGFNQPQHF.

V and J are TRBV18 and TRBJ2-7; 9 bases line up with TRBD1. Germline loops: CDR1 KGHSH, CDR2 LQKENI. V was pared by 5 bases and J by 7 bases, with 6 bases of the junction left unmatched. The CDR3 length is 13 residues. In nucleotides, the CDR3 is TGTGCCAGCTCAGACAGACAGGGGGGGGAGCAGTACTTC. It yields the protein CASSDRQGGEQYF.

The V gene is TRBV30, the J gene TRBJ1-6, with D tentatively TRBD1 (6 bases). The CDR3 contains 14 residues. Germline values: CDR1 GTSNPN, CDR2 SVGIG (reference sequence). With 1 base removed from V and 7 bases from J, the gap between germline ends came to 11 bases. This CDR3 is CAWSGIGQNSPLHF. DNA of the CDR3: TGTGCCTGGAGTGGTATAGGACAGAATTCACCCCTCCACTTT. Drawing the rest from reference TRBV30 and TRBJ1-6, the complete variable domain is SQTIHQWPATLVQPVGSPLSLECTVEGTSNPNLYWYRQAAGRGLQLLFYSVGIGQISSEVPQNLSASRPQDRQFILSSKKLLLSDSGFYLCAWSGIGQNSPLHFGNGTRLTVT.

This chain uses TRBV6-1 with TRBJ1-5; no reliable D call. Germline V gene data show CDR1 as MNHNS and CDR2 as SASEGT. The length of the CDR3 is 13 residues. V lost 0 bases and J lost 7, with 7 bases in between. The CDR3 sequence: CASSEARAQPQHF. DNA for the CDR3: TGTGCCAGCAGTGAAGCGCGGGCCCAGCCCCAGCATTTT.

Turning to this clone: One end of the junction is discordant with germline, which a read error may explain. The chain links TRBV19 to TRBJ2-1; the match to TRBD2 covers 15 bases. Germline CDR1 LNHDA, CDR2 SQIVND (reference sequence). This CDR3 region has 14 residues. CDR3 nucleotides: TGTGCCAGTAGTATTGGACTAGCGGGGGGGCCAAAGGTCTTC. It encodes CASSIGLAGGPKVF.

The chain joins TRBV19 to TRBJ1-5; D is ambiguous. This CDR3 is 15 amino acids long. Trimming removed 3 bases at V and 2 bases at J, with 11 bases between. CDR1 is LNHDA, CDR2 SQIVND, per germline (reference sequence). CDR3 DNA sequence: TGTGCCAGTAGTATCAACGGGTGGGGCAATCAGCCCCAGCATTTT. This gives the protein CASSINGWGNQPQHF.

The CDR3 is CASSAGDFSYNEQFF. The DNA of the CDR3 is TGTGCCAGCAGCGCAGGGGATTTCTCCTACAATGAGCAGTTCTTC. V and J are TRBV7-9 and TRBJ2-1; D is perhaps TRBD1 (6 bases). The length of the CDR3 is 15 residues. Trimming left V 5 bases short and J 0 bases short, with 11 bases between. Germline V lookup: CDR1 SEHNR, CDR2 FQNEAQ (reference sequence).

This chain uses TRBV19 with TRBJ1-2; the D is unclear. The CDR3 runs to 12 residues. Trimming took off 3 bases at V and 7 bases at J, with 9 bases between the two ends. From germline, CDR1 is LNHDA and CDR2 SQIVND (reference sequence). CDR3 loop: CASSIKPGGYTF. For the CDR3, the DNA is TGTGCCAGTAGTATCAAACCGGGTGGCTACACCTTC.

The rearrangement uses TRBV7-8 and TRBJ1-3; 7 nucleotides agree with TRBD1. Germline V gene data show CDR1 as SGHVS and CDR2 as FQNEAQ. Losses at the gene ends were 3 bases for V and 4 bases for J; bases not matched to a gene: 6. The CDR3 totals 15 residues. DNA for the CDR3: TGTGCCAGCAGCTTGGGGGACAGTGAGGGAAACACCATATATTTT. Protein product: CASSLGDSEGNTIYF.

V usage is TRBV6-5 and J usage is TRBJ1-2; no definite D call. Looked up from germline, CDR1 is MNHEY and CDR2 is SVGAGI. Trimming stripped 6 bases from V and 6 bases from J, with 14 bases between. The CDR3 runs to 13 residues. CDR3 loop: CASRRDTVDGYTF. The CDR3 nucleotides are TGTGCCAGCAGACGTGACACCGTAGATGGCTACACCTTC.

This clone was recorded a few times. The rearrangement joins TRBV2 to TRBJ2-1, with 14 nucleotides matching TRBD2. This CDR3 is built from 18 residues. V was clipped by 5 bases and J by 7 bases; unmatched bases: 13. Germline values: CDR1 SNHLY, CDR2 FYNNEI. This CDR3 is CASSSILTSGGARNEQFF. The CDR3 bases are TGTGCCAGCAGTTCTATACTGACTAGCGGGGGGGCCCGTAATGAGCAGTTCTTC. Filled out from reference TRBV2 and TRBJ2-1, the complete variable domain reads EPEVTQTPSHQVTQMGQEVILRCVPISNHLYFYWYRQILGQKVEFLVSFYNNEISEKSEIFDDQFSVERPDGSNFTLKIRSTKLEDSAMYFCASSSILTSGGARNEQFFGPGTRLTVL.

This clone was picked up one time. The chain has TRBV2 and TRBJ2-7, with 11 bases fitting TRBD1. The CDR3 length is 14 residues. V dropped 6 bases and J dropped 3; count of bases not matched to a gene: 4. Germline lookup yields CDR1 SNHLY and CDR2 FYNNEI. As DNA, the CDR3 is TGTGCCAGCAGCGGACAGGGGGCAGTCTACGAGCAGTACTTC. It codes for CASSGQGAVYEQYF.

The chain recombines TRBV4-2 with TRBJ2-2, with D maybe TRBD2 (6 bases). V was shortened by 4 bases and J by 3 bases, with 15 bases between the two germline ends. CDR3 size: 16 residues. Germline values: CDR1 LGHNA, CDR2 YNFKEQ. The CDR3 DNA is TGTGCCAGCAGCCCACTTGGGGGGAGATACACCGGGGAGCTGTTTTTT. Protein sequence: CASSPLGGRYTGELFF.

This chain connects TRBV12-3 or TRBV12-4 to TRBJ1-1, with a tentative D call TRBD1 (6 bases). This CDR3 has 13 residues. The V end was cut by 3 bases, the J end by 5 bases, with 10 bases between. CDR3 sequence (DNA): TGTGCCAGCAGTTTTGAGGGGGGGACTGAAGCTTTCTTT. As protein: CASSFEGGTEAFF.

The chain employs TRBV2 and TRBJ2-1, with D possibly matching TRBD2 (5 bases). Deletions cut 6 bases from V and 4 bases from J, with 10 bases between. The CDR3 loop spans 13 amino acids. CDR1 SNHLY and CDR2 FYNNEI come from the germline V gene. The CDR3 protein is CASSGSVYNEQFF. DNA of the CDR3: TGTGCCAGCAGCGGTAGCGTTTACAATGAGCAGTTCTTC.

The gene calls are TRBV7-6 and TRBJ2-7, with 10 bases matching TRBD1. Trimming took 7 bases from V and 6 from J; bases not matched to a gene: 9. The CDR3 is made up of 14 amino acids. The germline V gene encodes CDR1 SGHVS and CDR2 FNYEAQ. The CDR3 spells CASTTGTGVGEQYF. CDR3 bases: TGTGCCAGCACCACAGGGACAGGGGTAGGCGAGCAGTACTTC.

As regards this clone: One junction end disagrees with the germline gene, perhaps due to a read error. This chain links TRBV7-9 with TRBJ1-1; D gene unclear. CDR3 size: 12 residues. Germline CDR1 reads SEHNR; CDR2 reads FQNEAQ (reference sequence). DNA for the CDR3: TGTGCCAGCAGCCTAGCCTACACTGAAGCTTTCTTT. Translation gives CASSLAYTEAFF.

The CDR3 is CATRDRVSYEQYF. The CDR3 DNA is TGTGCCACCCGGGACAGGGTTTCCTACGAGCAGTACTTC. This chain links TRBV6-5 with TRBJ2-7; 9 bases are a match to TRBD1. Germline CDR1 is MNHEY and CDR2 is SVGAGI. The J segment lost 1 base and the V segment lost 10 bases, leaving 5 bases of the junction unmatched. The CDR3 runs to 13 residues.